These T cell receptor beta chains were read from a single sample in a study of Ad26.COV2.S vaccination and SARS-CoV-2 variants. Only in-frame clones appear in the TCRdb table, and some are missing; sequencing was by immunoSEQ multiplex PCR. The table lists about 350,000 clones, approximately 90% of them singletons, with roughly 5% in the top ten. Source: peripheral blood, taken in a trial of Ad26.COV2.S vaccine versus placebo. The receptors were sampled from a person between 18 and 65 years old who received the Ad26.COV2.S COVID-19 vaccine or a placebo. Both conserved end residues are part of each CDR3. D genes are given only for firm matches. Size values are once, few and many counts, or a class for expanded clones, and some rows have none.

j_call d_call v_call clone_size cdr3_aa cdr3_nt
TRBJ1-3 - TRBV15 - CATSSWVSGNTIYF TGTGCCACCAGCAGCTGGGTCTCTGGAAACACCATATATTTT
TRBJ1-1 TRBD1 TRBV19 - CASSRGEAGTEAFF TGTGCCAGTAGCAGGGGGGAGGCAGGCACTGAAGCTTTCTTT
TRBJ2-3 - TRBV19 - CASSLGGAGTQYF TGTGCCAGTAGTCTGGGGGGCGCGGGTACGCAGTATTTT
TRBJ2-5 TRBD2 TRBV9 - CASSVGGGGQETQYF TGTGCCAGCAGCGTAGGCGGGGGGGGCCAAGAGACCCAGTACTTC
TRBJ2-7 - TRBV3-1/TRBV3-2 - CASSQGSVRAYEQYF TGTGCCAGCAGCCAAGGGTCCGTTAGAGCCTACGAGCAGTACTTC
TRBJ1-6 - TRBV6-5 - CASSPVGVYNSPLHF TGTGCCAGCAGTCCCGTGGGGGTCTATAATTCACCCCTCCACTTT
TRBJ1-4 - TRBV19 - CASRQGISTNEKLFF TGTGCCAGTAGACAGGGCATTTCGACTAATGAAAAACTGTTTTTT
TRBJ2-1 TRBD2 TRBV9 once CASSAAGDSYNEQFF TGTGCCAGCAGCGCCGCGGGAGACTCCTACAATGAGCAGTTCTTC
TRBJ2-5 TRBD2 TRBV2 - CASSPIGTSVETQYF TGTGCCAGCAGTCCTATAGGGACTAGCGTAGAGACCCAGTACTTC
TRBJ2-7 TRBD2 TRBV28 - CASSLDYSGNLPSNF TGTGCCAGCAGTTTAGATTATAGCGGGAACCTCCCGTCCAACTTC
TRBJ2-7 - TRBV15 - CATSGGGRGPSGSREQYF TGTGCCACCAGCGGCGGTGGGCGGGGGCCCTCTGGGTCACGCGAGCAGTACTTC
TRBJ2-3 - TRBV19 - CASSIDGKRTDTQYF TGTGCCAGTAGTATCGACGGTAAGCGCACAGATACGCAGTATTTT
TRBJ1-1 - TRBV10-3 - CAISDLFPNTEAFF TGTGCCATCAGTGATCTCTTCCCGAACACTGAAGCTTTCTTT
TRBJ2-2 - TRBV4-1 - CASSQDGSGWGELFF TGCGCCAGCAGCCAAGATGGGTCAGGGTGGGGGGAGCTGTTTTTT
TRBJ2-7 - TRBV5-1 - CASSSRDKFPREQYF TGCGCCAGCAGCTCCCGCGACAAGTTCCCCCGCGAGCAGTACTTC
TRBJ1-4 TRBD1 TRBV6-6 once CATTRDREGEKLFF TGTGCCACCACCCGGGACAGGGAAGGTGAAAAACTGTTTTTT
TRBJ2-7 - TRBV19 - CARSSGNHEQYF TGTGCCAGGAGCTCAGGGAACCACGAGCAGTACTTC
TRBJ2-7 TRBD1 TRBV19 - CASSNRGRYEQYF TGTGCCAGTAGTAACAGGGGGCGGTACGAGCAGTACTTC
TRBJ2-1 TRBD1 TRBV27 - CASSLGFQGGSGNEQFF TGTGCCAGCAGTTTAGGTTTTCAAGGGGGCAGTGGGAATGAGCAGTTCTTC
TRBJ2-2 TRBD1 TRBV5-5 - CASSLRQGPNTGELFF TGTGCCAGCAGCTTAAGACAGGGCCCGAACACCGGGGAGCTGTTTTTT
TRBJ2-7 - TRBV4-2 few CASSQDMRYEQYF TGTGCCAGCAGCCAAGATATGAGGTACGAGCAGTACTTC
TRBJ2-5 TRBD2 TRBV19 - CASSIVGGGQETQYF TGTGCCAGTAGTATAGTTGGCGGGGGCCAAGAGACCCAGTACTTC
TRBJ1-6 - TRBV20-1 - CSASWGARDNSPLHF TGCAGTGCTAGTTGGGGGGCGCGGGATAATTCACCCCTCCACTTT
TRBJ1-2 TRBD1 TRBV3-1/TRBV3-2 few CASSLPGQGNYGYTF TGTGCCAGCAGCCTCCCGGGACAGGGGAACTATGGCTACACCTTC
TRBJ2-5 TRBD1 TRBV6-5 - CASSDRDRGKETQYF TGTGCCAGCAGCGACAGGGACAGGGGGAAAGAGACCCAGTACTTC
TRBJ1-1 TRBD1 TRBV19 - CASSIDRAEAFF TGTGCCAGTAGTATCGACAGGGCTGAAGCTTTCTTT
TRBJ2-3 - TRBV14 - CASSQGGTDTQYF TGTGCCAGCAGCCAAGGTGGGACAGATACGCAGTATTTT
TRBJ1-4 - TRBV4-1 - CASSQEAALTTNEKLFF TGCGCCAGCAGCCAAGAAGCTGCCCTGACAACTAATGAAAAACTGTTTTTT
TRBJ2-2 - TRBV19 - CASSRGPGNTGELFF TGTGCCAGTAGTAGGGGCCCAGGGAACACCGGGGAGCTGTTTTTT
TRBJ2-7 TRBD1 TRBV24-1 - CATSERDRGAPGEQYF TGTGCCACCAGTGAAAGGGACAGGGGGGCGCCCGGCGAGCAGTACTTC
TRBJ1-2 TRBD1 TRBV18 few CASSGTATHGYTF TGTGCCAGCTCTGGGACAGCGACCCACGGCTACACCTTC
TRBJ1-2 TRBD1 TRBV5-1 - CASSLEGQDGYTF TGCGCCAGCAGCTTGGAGGGACAGGATGGCTACACCTTC
TRBJ1-2 - TRBV4-3 - CASSQDFKMDMGAPSGYTF TGCGCCAGCAGCCAAGATTTTAAAATGGATATGGGCGCCCCGTCCGGCTACACCTTC
TRBJ2-3 TRBD2 TRBV28 once CASTLLPRGLAGGPSADTQYF TGTGCCAGCACCCTTCTCCCACGGGGTCTAGCGGGGGGGCCCTCCGCAGATACGCAGTATTTT
TRBJ2-7 - TRBV7-2 - CASSLAGSYEQYF TGTGCCAGCAGCTTAGCTGGCAGCTACGAGCAGTACTTC
TRBJ2-7 - TRBV5-4 - CASSFGTTSYEQYF TGTGCCAGCAGCTTCGGGACAACTTCCTACGAGCAGTACTTC
TRBJ1-4 - TRBV3-1/TRBV3-2 - CASSQGRGRTEKLFF TGTGCCAGCAGCCAAGGGCGGGGCCGGACCGAAAAACTGTTTTTT
TRBJ1-2 - TRBV12-3/TRBV12-4 - CASSFVGAGGYTF TGTGCCAGCAGTTTCGTGGGGGCCGGTGGCTACACCTTC
TRBJ2-3 - TRBV6-1 - CASSTGLPTDTQYF TGTGCCAGCAGTACAGGACTACCCACAGATACGCAGTATTTT
TRBJ1-6 - TRBV7-2 - CASSLGGRNNSPLHF TGTGCCAGCAGCTTAGGGGGGCGCAATAATTCACCCCTCCACTTT
TRBJ1-3 - TRBV29-1 once CSVETIGTRGNTIYF TGCAGCGTGGAGACCATCGGGACGCGGGGAAACACCATATATTTT
TRBJ2-7 TRBD1 TRBV27 - CASSPIRDRGRNEQYF TGTGCCAGCAGTCCGATCCGGGACAGGGGGCGGAACGAGCAGTACTTC
TRBJ2-6 - TRBV28 - CASSPARGVRANVLTF TGTGCCAGCAGTCCGGCCCGCGGGGTCCGGGCCAACGTCCTGACTTTC
TRBJ1-1 - TRBV12-3/TRBV12-4 few CASKQTELAEAFF TGTGCCAGCAAACAGACTGAGTTAGCTGAAGCTTTCTTT
TRBJ1-1 - TRBV15 - CATSRDSVGKAFF TGTGCCACCAGCAGAGATTCAGTAGGGAAAGCTTTCTTT
TRBJ2-3 TRBD1 TRBV11-1 many CASSVGTGSTDTQYF TGTGCCAGCAGCGTCGGGACAGGTAGCACAGATACGCAGTATTTT
TRBJ1-1 - TRBV28 - CASSLTTYTEAFF TGTGCCAGCAGTTTAACGACCTACACTGAAGCTTTCTTT
TRBJ1-5 TRBD1 TRBV19 - CASGDRGINQPQHF TGTGCCAGTGGGGACAGGGGAATAAATCAGCCCCAGCATTTT
TRBJ1-6 - TRBV6-2/TRBV6-3 - CASSYSQVYNSPLHF TGTGCCAGCAGTTACTCGCAGGTCTATAATTCACCCCTCCACTTT
TRBJ1-2 TRBD1 TRBV19 once CASSTSTGTDGYTF TGTGCCAGTAGTACTTCAACCGGGACAGATGGCTACACCTTC
TRBJ2-3 - TRBV28 - CASSSIQGFNTDTQYF TGTGCCAGCAGTTCAATCCAGGGATTTAACACAGATACGCAGTATTTT
TRBJ2-1 - TRBV5-1 - CASSLILSNEQFF TGCGCCAGCAGCTTGATACTGTCCAATGAGCAGTTCTTC
TRBJ1-1 - TRBV2 - CASSGGLGANTEAFF TGTGCCAGCAGCGGGGGGCTGGGGGCGAACACTGAAGCTTTCTTT
TRBJ2-1 - TRBV19 - CATTPPPGPLTYNEQFF TGTGCCACCACCCCTCCTCCCGGTCCCTTAACCTACAATGAGCAGTTCTTC
TRBJ2-7 TRBD2 TRBV5-4 - CASSLGASGPYEQYF TGTGCCAGCAGCTTGGGGGCTAGCGGACCCTACGAGCAGTACTTC
TRBJ1-4 - TRBV11-2 - CASSLEREKLFF TGTGCCAGCAGCTTAGAAAGGGAAAAACTGTTTTTT
TRBJ1-5 - TRBV15 - CATSRDRVLNQPQHF TGTGCCACCAGCAGAGACAGGGTACTTAATCAGCCCCAGCATTTT